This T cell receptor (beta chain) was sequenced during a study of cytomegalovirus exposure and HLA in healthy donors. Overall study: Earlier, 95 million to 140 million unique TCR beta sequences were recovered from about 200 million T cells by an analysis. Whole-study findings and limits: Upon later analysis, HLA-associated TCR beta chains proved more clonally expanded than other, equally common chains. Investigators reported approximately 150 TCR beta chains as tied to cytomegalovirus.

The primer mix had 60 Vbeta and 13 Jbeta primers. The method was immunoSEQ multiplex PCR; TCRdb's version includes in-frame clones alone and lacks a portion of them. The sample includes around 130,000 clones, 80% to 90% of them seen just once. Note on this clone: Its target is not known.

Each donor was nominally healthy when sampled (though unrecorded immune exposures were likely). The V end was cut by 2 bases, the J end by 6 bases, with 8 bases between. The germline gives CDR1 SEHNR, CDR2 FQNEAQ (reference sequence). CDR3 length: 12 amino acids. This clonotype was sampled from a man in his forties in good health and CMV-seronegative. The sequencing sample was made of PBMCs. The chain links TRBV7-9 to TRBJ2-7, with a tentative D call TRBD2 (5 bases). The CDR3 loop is CASSLLAIEQYF. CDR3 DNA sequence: TGTGCCAGCAGCTTACTAGCTATCGAGCAGTACTTC.